Sequencing of this T cell receptor (beta chain) was carried out in a study of cytomegalovirus exposure and HLA in healthy donors. PCR primers comprised 60 Vbeta and 13 Jbeta primers. Profiling relied on immunoSEQ multiplex PCR, and the TCRdb table lists in-frame clones only, not all of them. The data show fewer than 140,000 clones, roughly 74% seen once. The CDR3 is 16 residues long. The germline V gene has CDR1 SGDLS and CDR2 YYNGEE. J was trimmed by 0 bases and V by 3 bases; bases with no gene match: 6. The chain is built from TRBV9 and TRBJ2-3; TRBD2 aligns across 8 bases. This clonotype was obtained from a man aged 35-49 years in good health and CMV-seronegative. The sample was PBMCs. The CDR3 DNA reads TGTGCCAGCAGCGCCTCTAGCGGGCTGAGCACAGATACGCAGTATTTT. Protein sequence: CASSASSGLSTDTQYF.